The sample holds a few counts of the clone carrying this TCR beta chain. This specimen comes from a study of identical twins' blood T cells. The CDR3 loop spans 16 amino acids. The V end was cut by 6 bases, the J end by 7 bases, with 22 bases between. Germline lookup yields CDR1 MNHEY and CDR2 SVGEGT. TCRdb passed the 5' RACE reads through MiXCR, listing each CDR3 protein once. The table has a few hundred thousand distinct CDR3 sequences, 25% to 35% seen once. The receptor was isolated from a woman aged 18-55 years in good health. The chain combines TRBV6-2 or TRBV6-3 with TRBJ2-1; D remains ambiguous. The specimen sequenced was PBMCs. As DNA, the CDR3 is TGTGCCAGCAGCCGTTCCATGAAAAGCAACACTAATGAGCAGTTCTTC. It specifies CASSRSMKSNTNEQFF.